The sequence of this TCR beta chain was determined in a study of radiotherapy plus CTLA-4 blockade in lung cancer. The wider study: Disease control was present in roughly 30% of patients, and objective responses in approximately 18%.

Study results and caveats: Early blood T cell clone dynamics reportedly forecast response best, with interferon-beta. Peripheral blood showed expansion of tumor-derived TCR clones after radiotherapy and ipilimumab.

Measured with immunoSEQ multiplex PCR; TCRdb has only the in-frame clones, and not every one. The table records about 120,000 clones, approximately 84% of them present only once. About this clone: Its antigen is unidentified.

This CDR3 is built from 15 residues. CDR1 and CDR2 from the germline V gene are SGHTA and FQGNSA. V was pared by 4 bases and J by 6 bases, with 18 bases between. This specimen was peripheral blood, taken from a patient treated with radiotherapy plus ipilimumab. The receptor comes from a human donor with non-small cell lung cancer who had a partial response to radiotherapy plus ipilimumab. The J gene is TRBJ1-1, the V gene TRBV7-2, with a tentative D call TRBD1 (5 bases). The CDR3 region is CASSSQWAGGSEAFF. The CDR3 DNA reads TGTGCCAGCAGCTCCCAATGGGCCGGGGGGTCTGAAGCTTTCTTT.